This T cell receptor (beta chain) was captured in a study of cytomegalovirus exposure and HLA in healthy donors. Trimming removed 3 bases from V and 2 bases from J; junction bases left unmatched: 3. Germline loops: CDR1 KGHSH, CDR2 LQKENI. This CDR3 spans 16 amino acids. PCR was performed using 60 Vbeta and 13 Jbeta primers. TCRdb's table, derived via immunoSEQ multiplex PCR, lists solely in-frame clones and lacks some. Of fewer than 200,000 clones in the sample, around 86% were seen once. Sequencing was performed on PBMCs. The TCR comes from a girl aged 2 to 9 in good health and CMV-seropositive. The rearrangement links TRBV18 to TRBJ2-3; 12 positions match TRBD2. The CDR3 protein is CASSPLAGGVTDTQYF. The CDR3 DNA follows: TGTGCCAGCTCACCTCTAGCGGGAGGGGTCACAGATACGCAGTATTTT.